This TCR beta chain was captured in a study of coeliac disease. Trimming stripped 0 bases from V and 0 bases from J, with 9 bases between. CDR3 size: 15 residues. Germline lookup yields CDR1 SEHNR and CDR2 FQNEAQ (reference sequence). Generated by immunoSEQ multiplex PCR, the TCRdb table keeps only in-frame clones and is missing some. The table shows several thousand clones, with roughly 60% occurring only once. Overall study findings and caveats: Most TRB amino acid sequences occurred in only one sample. Cross-contamination between intraepithelial and lamina propria cells was possible.

One frozen approximately 490,000-cell aliquot per fraction was sequenced. Regarding this clone: Its antigen is not identified.

The chain joins TRBV7-9 to TRBJ2-7; D remains ambiguous. Sequenced input: lamina propria lymphocytes from the gut. The clonotype was recovered from a woman aged 55-70 years with active celiac disease. Here the CDR3 reads CASSLAVSSSYEQYF. The CDR3 DNA is TGTGCCAGCAGCTTAGCTGTATCGAGCTCCTACGAGCAGTACTTC.